This entry describes one T cell receptor beta chain. The antigen remains undetermined. This sample stems from a study of Ad26.COV2.S vaccination and SARS-CoV-2 variants. Findings of the study overall: Measurement of non-spike TCR breadth gave similar results in vaccine and placebo recipients.

The treatment was: around 19 received Ad26.COV2.S at low or high dose, single or two shots; about 5 received placebo; per-sample allocation not given. Material that was analyzed had been drawn on day 63 after the first vaccine or placebo injection. The CDR3 has 15 amino acids. CDR1 is LNHDA, CDR2 SQIVND, per germline (reference sequence). The J segment lost 5 bases and the V segment lost 3 bases, leaving 3 bases of the junction unmatched. Repertoires were generated with immunoSEQ multiplex PCR, while TCRdb's copy carries only in-frame clones and drops some. This table has about 680,000 clones, about 90% appearing once.

The sample was peripheral blood, taken in a trial of Ad26.COV2.S vaccine versus placebo. The origin of this receptor is a person aged 18-60 years who received the Ad26.COV2.S COVID-19 vaccine or a placebo. The chain uses TRBV19 and TRBJ2-1; 11 positions agree with TRBD2. CDR3 sequence: CASSILTSGDNEQFF. For the CDR3, the DNA is TGTGCCAGTAGTATCTTGACTAGCGGGGACAATGAGCAGTTCTTC. The full variable domain, rest sourced from reference TRBV19 and TRBJ2-1, is DGGITQSPKYLFRKEGQNVTLSCEQNLNHDAMYWYRQDPGQGLRLIYYSQIVNDFQKGDIAEGYSVSREKKESFPLTVTSAQKNPTAFYLCASSILTSGDNEQFFGPGTRLTVL.